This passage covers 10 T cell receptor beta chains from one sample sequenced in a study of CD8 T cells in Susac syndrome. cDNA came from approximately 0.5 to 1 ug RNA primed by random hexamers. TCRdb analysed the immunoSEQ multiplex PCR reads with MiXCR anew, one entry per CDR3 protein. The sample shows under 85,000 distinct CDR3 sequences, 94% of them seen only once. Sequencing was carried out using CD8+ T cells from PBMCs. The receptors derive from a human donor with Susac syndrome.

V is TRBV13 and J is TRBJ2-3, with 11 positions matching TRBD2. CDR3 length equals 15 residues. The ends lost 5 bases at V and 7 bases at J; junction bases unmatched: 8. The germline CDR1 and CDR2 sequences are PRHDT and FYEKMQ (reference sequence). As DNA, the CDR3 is TGTGCCAGCAGCCCCCGGGCTAGCGGGGGGCATACGCAGTATTTT. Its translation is CASSPRASGGHTQYF.

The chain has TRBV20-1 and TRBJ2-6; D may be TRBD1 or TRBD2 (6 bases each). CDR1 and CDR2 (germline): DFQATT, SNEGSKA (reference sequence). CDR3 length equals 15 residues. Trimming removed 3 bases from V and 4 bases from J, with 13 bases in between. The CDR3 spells CSASDGGSGANVLTF. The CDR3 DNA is TGCAGTGCTAGCGACGGGGGCTCCGGGGCCAACGTCCTGACTTTC.

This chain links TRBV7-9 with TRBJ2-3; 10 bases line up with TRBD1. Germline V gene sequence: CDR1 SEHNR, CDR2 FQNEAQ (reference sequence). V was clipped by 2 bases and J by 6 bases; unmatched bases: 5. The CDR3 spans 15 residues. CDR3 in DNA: TGTGCCAGCAGCTTAAGACAGGGGGCTGGTGATACGCAGTATTTT. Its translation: CASSLRQGAGDTQYF.

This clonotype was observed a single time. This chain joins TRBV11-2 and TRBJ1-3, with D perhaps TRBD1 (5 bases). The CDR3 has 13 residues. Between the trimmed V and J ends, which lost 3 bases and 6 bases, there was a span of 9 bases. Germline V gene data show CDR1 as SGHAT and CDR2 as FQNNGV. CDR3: CASSLGQENTIYF. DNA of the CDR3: TGTGCCAGCAGCTTGGGGCAGGAAAACACCATATATTTT.

CDR3 DNA sequence: TGCGCCAGCAGCCAAGACGGCAGGGGTAAGACCCAGTACTTC. Protein: CASSQDGRGKTQYF. The J gene is TRBJ2-5, the V gene TRBV4-1; a possible D gene is TRBD1 (6 bases). V lost 0 bases, J lost 6 bases, and 11 bases lay in between. Germline V CDR1 and CDR2: MGHRA, YSYEKL. The CDR3 runs to 14 residues.

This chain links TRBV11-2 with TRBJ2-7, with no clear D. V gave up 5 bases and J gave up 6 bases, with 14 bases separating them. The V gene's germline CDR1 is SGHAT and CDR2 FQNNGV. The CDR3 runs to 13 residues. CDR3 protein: CASSPLTLSEQYF. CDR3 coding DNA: TGTGCCAGCAGCCCCTTGACACTGTCCGAGCAGTACTTC.

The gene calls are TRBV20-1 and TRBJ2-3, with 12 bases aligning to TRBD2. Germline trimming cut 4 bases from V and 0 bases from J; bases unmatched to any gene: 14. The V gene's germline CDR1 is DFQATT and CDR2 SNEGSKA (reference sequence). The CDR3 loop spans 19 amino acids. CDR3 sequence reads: CSATILQIGTSGSTDTQYF. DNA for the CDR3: TGCAGTGCTACCATCCTTCAAATTGGGACTAGCGGGAGCACAGATACGCAGTATTTT.

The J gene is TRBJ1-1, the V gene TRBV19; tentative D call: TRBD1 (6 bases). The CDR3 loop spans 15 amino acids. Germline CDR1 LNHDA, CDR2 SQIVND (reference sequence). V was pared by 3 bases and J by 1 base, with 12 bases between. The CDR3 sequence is CASSIGQLSNTEAFF. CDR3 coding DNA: TGTGCCAGTAGTATCGGACAGCTCTCGAACACTGAAGCTTTCTTT.

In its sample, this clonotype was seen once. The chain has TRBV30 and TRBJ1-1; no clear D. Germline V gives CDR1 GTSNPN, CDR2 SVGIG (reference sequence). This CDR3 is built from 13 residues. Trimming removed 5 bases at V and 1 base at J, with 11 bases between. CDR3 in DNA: TGTGCCTGGGGAGGGCAGACGAACACTGAAGCTTTCTTT. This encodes CAWGGQTNTEAFF. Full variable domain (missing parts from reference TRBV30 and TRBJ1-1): SQTIHQWPATLVQPVGSPLSLECTVEGTSNPNLYWYRQAAGRGLQLLFYSVGIGQISSEVPQNLSASRPQDRQFILSSKKLLLSDSGFYLCAWGGQTNTEAFFGQGTRLTVV.

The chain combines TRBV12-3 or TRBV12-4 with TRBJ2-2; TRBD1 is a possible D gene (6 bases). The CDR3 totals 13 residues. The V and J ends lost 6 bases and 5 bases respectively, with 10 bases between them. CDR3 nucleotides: TGTGCCAGCAGGTTACAGGGAACCGGGGAGCTGTTTTTT. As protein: CASRLQGTGELFF.